This T cell receptor (beta chain) was identified during a study of T cells in Graves' hyperthyroidism and ophthalmopathy. Study conclusions and caveats: Blood also carried most thyroid clonotypes expanded above 0.001. From stable hyperthyroidism, ophthalmopathy was set apart by a 13 V-J model. Model predictions of ophthalmopathy came a median approximately 6.8 months before onset.

The junction had 9 bases not matched to a gene; V was cut back by 7 bases and J by 12 bases. CDR3 length: 13 residues. Germline-derived CDR1 and CDR2 are SGHVS and FNYEAQ. Worth noting for this clonotype: Its specificity is unknown.

Amplification targeted TCR beta CDR3 regions from RNA transcripts. The TCR CDR3 was amplified in a first-round RT-PCR using the HTBI primer set. TCRdb processed the multiplex PCR reads anew with MiXCR; each CDR3 protein has one entry. The top ten clones hold 34% of a sample with under 350,000 distinct CDR3 sequences, roughly 13% of them seen once. The rearrangement uses TRBV7-6 and TRBJ1-6; 7 bases are shared with TRBD1. The TCR sequence derives from a middle-aged woman with Graves' ophthalmopathy. Material: blood. CDR3 DNA sequence: TGTGCCAGCAACTATCCAGGGGGGAGACCCCTCCACTTT. This gives the protein CASNYPGGRPLHF.